This is a list of T cell receptor beta chains from one sample in a study of chemoradiotherapy in HPV16-positive cancers. Some clones are missing from TCRdb's copy, which holds only in-frame ones; the method was immunoSEQ multiplex PCR. The sample records 3,000 to 4,000 clones, under 95% being singletons. The specimen was blood, collected from a patient who underwent chemoradiotherapy. These TCRs come from a human donor with HPV-associated anogenital cancer. Both conserved end residues are part of each CDR3. Fields, in order: J gene, clone size, D gene, V gene, CDR3 DNA, CDR3 protein. D genes are given only for firm matches. Expanded clones are given a class, and other clones once, few, many or no size at all.

>TRBJ2-3|-|-|TRBV10-1
TGCGCCAGCAGTGGGTCTGGTACGCAGTATTTT
CASSGSGTQYF
>TRBJ1-1|-|-|TRBV27
TGTGCCAGCAGTTTATCTGGGGTAATGAACACTGAAGCTTTCTTT
CASSLSGVMNTEAFF
>TRBJ2-7|-|TRBD1|TRBV4-2
TGTGCCAGCAGCCACGGGACAGGGGGCGACGAGCAGTACTTC
CASSHGTGGDEQYF
>TRBJ1-2|-|-|TRBV6-5
TGTGCCAGCAGTTACACTACGGGACACTCATACTATGGCTACACCTTC
CASSYTTGHSYYGYTF
>TRBJ2-5|-|TRBD1|TRBV19
TGTGCCAGTAGTTCCCGGGACAGGGGCGCGTGGTATGAGGTAGAGACCCAGTACTTC
CASSSRDRGAWYEVETQYF
>TRBJ2-3|-|TRBD2|TRBV6-5
TGTGCCAGCAGTTACAGGGAGCGGGAGCTGGATACGCAGTATTTT
CASSYRERELDTQYF
>TRBJ2-2|once|TRBD2|TRBV2
TGTGCCAGCAATCCGGGACTAGCGGGGTTCACCGGGGAGCTGTTTTTT
CASNPGLAGFTGELFF
>TRBJ2-2|-|-|TRBV27
TGTGCCAGCAGTACGGGCACCGGGGAGCTGTTTTTT
CASSTGTGELFF
>TRBJ1-1|-|-|TRBV19
TGTGCCAGTAGTGTGGGGACCGAACCGCGGAGGGCTTTCTTT
CASSVGTEPRRAFF
>TRBJ2-2|-|TRBD2|TRBV5-1
TGCGCCAGCAGCTACGTAGCGGGAGGGGGTGTGGAGCTGTTTTTT
CASSYVAGGGVELFF
>TRBJ2-1|-|-|TRBV11-3
TGTGCCAGCAGCTTACTCACCACTGGTGTTGAGCAGTTCTTC
CASSLLTTGVEQFF
>TRBJ1-2|once|-|TRBV19
TGTGCCAGTAGTATAGATGGAGGGGGTCTGGGCGGCTACACCTTC
CASSIDGGGLGGYTF
>TRBJ1-5|once|-|TRBV6-5
TGTGCCAGCAGTTACAACGGTGAGAATCAGCCCCAGCATTTT
CASSYNGENQPQHF
>TRBJ1-2|-|-|TRBV7-8
TGTGCCAGCAGCCCCACGGAATCTAACTATGGCTACACCTTC
CASSPTESNYGYTF
>TRBJ1-1|-|TRBD1|TRBV6-6
TGTGCCACCAGGGGGAAGGGGCGTGAAGCTTTCTTT
CATRGKGREAFF
>TRBJ2-5|-|-|TRBV6-6
TGTGCACTTGGGGGAGATGTTAGGCGAGAGACCCAGTACTTC
CALGGDVRRETQYF
>TRBJ2-3|-|TRBD2|TRBV11-3
TGTGCCAGCAGCTTTTTAGCGGGAGGAAACACAGATACGCAGTATTTT
CASSFLAGGNTDTQYF
>TRBJ2-2|-|-|TRBV5-4
TGTGCCAGCAGCTTGGCGAGGGGGGCCACCGGGGAGCTGTTTTTT
CASSLARGATGELFF
>TRBJ2-5|-|TRBD2|TRBV15
TGTGCCACCAGCAGGGCTATAGCGGGAGGAAGAGGAGAGACCCAGTACTTC
CATSRAIAGGRGETQYF
>TRBJ2-2|-|-|TRBV7-9
TGTGCCAGAGGAGATTCGAGGGCGGCCGGACCCGGGGAGCTGTTTTTT
CARGDSRAAGPGELFF
>TRBJ2-7|-|-|TRBV5-1
TGCGCCAGCAGCCTCTGGACCCCCTACGAGCAGTACTTC
CASSLWTPYEQYF
>TRBJ2-7|-|-|TRBV18
TGTGCCAGCTCAAGGGTGGTCAGACGGGAGACAGCCTACGAGCAGTACTTC
CASSRVVRRETAYEQYF
>TRBJ2-1|-|TRBD1|TRBV6-5
TGTGCCAGCAGTTCCGGGACAGGGGAGTACAATGAGCAGTTCTTC
CASSSGTGEYNEQFF
>TRBJ2-1|-|-|TRBV5-5
TGTGCCAGCAGCTTCAATTACAATGAGCAGTTCTTC
CASSFNYNEQFF
>TRBJ2-1|-|-|TRBV2
TGTGCCAGCATCGTCTCAACATTCAATGAGCAGTTCTTC
CASIVSTFNEQFF
>TRBJ1-5|-|-|TRBV4-3
TGCGCCAGCAGCCAAGATCGGCAGGGAAATCAGCCCCAGCATTTT
CASSQDRQGNQPQHF
>TRBJ2-5|-|TRBD1|TRBV28
TGTGCCAGCAGTTCGACAGGGTTAGGACAAGAGACCCAGTACTTC
CASSSTGLGQETQYF
>TRBJ1-3|-|-|TRBV6-5
TGTGCCAGCAGTTACAGGGAGGCAAACACCATATATTTT
CASSYREANTIYF
>TRBJ1-6|-|-|TRBV6-1
TGTGCCAGCAGTAACCCGGGACGGTTCCTCCACTTT
CASSNPGRFLHF
>TRBJ1-2|once|-|TRBV6-5
TGTGCCAGCAGTTATAGGCAAAACTATGGCTACACCTTC
CASSYRQNYGYTF
>TRBJ2-7|-|-|TRBV11-3
TGTGCCAGCAGCCCAGGGGTAAGCGAGCAGTACTTC
CASSPGVSEQYF
>TRBJ2-7|-|-|TRBV6-1
TGTGCCAGCAGTGAAGAAGCGACCCTGGCGAACTACGAGCAGTACTTC
CASSEEATLANYEQYF
>TRBJ1-1|-|-|TRBV9
TGTGCCAGCAGCGTATACGGGAACACTGAAGCTTTCTTT
CASSVYGNTEAFF
>TRBJ1-2|-|TRBD1|TRBV27
TGTGCCAGCAGCTTCGACAGGGTCGGCTACACCTTC
CASSFDRVGYTF
>TRBJ2-3|-|-|TRBV7-2
TGTGCCAGCAGCTTAGATGGGGCAGCAGATACGCAGTATTTT
CASSLDGAADTQYF
>TRBJ1-5|-|TRBD1|TRBV28
TGTGCCGGAGGACAGGAGGGAAATCAGCCCCAGCATTTT
CAGGQEGNQPQHF
>TRBJ2-7|-|-|TRBV9
TGTGCCAGCAGCGTAGGCGACGGTAGCTCCTACGAGCAGTACTTC
CASSVGDGSSYEQYF
>TRBJ2-5|-|-|TRBV7-6
TGTGCCAGCAGCGACAAATCTGGCTTGGGAGAGACCCAGTACTTC
CASSDKSGLGETQYF
>TRBJ2-1|-|TRBD2|TRBV9
TGTGCCAGCAGCACCTCAACTAGCGGGGGGTTCAATGAGCAGTTCTTC
CASSTSTSGGFNEQFF
>TRBJ2-7|-|-|TRBV5-1
TGCGCCAGCAGCTTGAGCGGCCCCTCCTACGAGCAGTACTTC
CASSLSGPSYEQYF
>TRBJ2-1|-|-|TRBV5-7
TGTGCCAGCAGCCCCCCGTTCCCTAGGAACTACAATGAGCAGTTCTTC
CASSPPFPRNYNEQFF
>TRBJ1-2|-|TRBD1|TRBV10-3
TGTGCCATCAGGGGCGTCGACAGGGCGATTGGCTACACCTTC
CAIRGVDRAIGYTF
>TRBJ1-3|-|-|TRBV19
TGTGCCAGTAGTATAAATCCGGGCTCTGGAAACACCATATATTTT
CASSINPGSGNTIYF
>TRBJ1-5|-|TRBD1|TRBV7-8
TGTGCCAGCAGCTTAGGACAGGGGGCTAAGCCCCAGCATTTT
CASSLGQGAKPQHF
>TRBJ2-3|-|-|TRBV4-3
TGCGCCAGCAGCCAAGATCTCGAGACAGATACGCAGTATTTT
CASSQDLETDTQYF
>TRBJ1-3|-|-|TRBV28
TGTGCCAGCAATGGGGGGCAGCCTGGAAACACCATATATTTT
CASNGGQPGNTIYF
>TRBJ2-3|-|-|TRBV7-6
TGTGCCAGCAGTGACAGGAGCACAGATACGCAGTATTTT
CASSDRSTDTQYF
>TRBJ1-2|-|-|TRBV27
TGTGCCAGCAGTTTGTTTTATGGCTACACCTTC
CASSLFYGYTF
>TRBJ2-3|-|-|TRBV9
TGTGCCAGCAGTTCCTACAGCACAGATACGCAGTATTTT
CASSSYSTDTQYF
>TRBJ1-1|once|-|TRBV29-1
TGCAGCGTAGCAACGGGACAGAACACTGAAGCTTTCTTT
CSVATGQNTEAFF
>TRBJ1-2|-|-|TRBV10-2
TGCGCCAGCGGACCCCGGGGGCCTGACTATGGCTACACCTTC
CASGPRGPDYGYTF
>TRBJ2-7|few|TRBD1|TRBV2
TGTGCCAGCAGTGAGGACAGGGCTGCGGGGTACGAGCAGTACTTC
CASSEDRAAGYEQYF
>TRBJ2-7|-|TRBD2|TRBV28
TGTGCCAGCAGTTTTGGACTAGCGGGAGTACTTGACTACGAGCAGTACTTC
CASSFGLAGVLDYEQYF
>TRBJ1-4|once|-|TRBV19
TGTGCCAGTAGTAAATGGGACACCACAAGCTTCCGAAAACTGTTTTTT
CASSKWDTTSFRKLFF
>TRBJ2-7|-|-|TRBV15
TGTGCCACCAGCAGAGATCTCCGGGGCGTGAGATACGAGCAGTACTTC
CATSRDLRGVRYEQYF